Below, one T cell receptor beta chain is given with its context. The sample comes from a study of blood T cell repertoires in COVID-19. The overall study: Specimens from acute and convalescent COVID-19 originated in the United States, Italy and Spain. Sources were T cells, B-cell-depleted T cells, or PBMCs; the material itself was cDNA or gDNA.

Germline V gene sequence: CDR1 SNHLY, CDR2 FYNNEI. The CDR3 runs to 14 residues. Trimming at V came to 5 bases and at J to 10 bases, leaving 6 bases not matched to a gene. As processed by the authors: Reference gene primer amplification gave estimated nucleated cell counts. TCRdb's copy holds only in-frame clones and misses some; the assay was immunoSEQ multiplex PCR. V, J and clone size were drawn from that table, and D and trimming were deduced from the DNA. This sample has about 270,000 clones; approximately 91% occur once, and the top ten carry around 2.1%. This receptor was identified in a man between 50 and 59 years old with acute or convalescent COVID-19. This chain joins TRBV2 and TRBJ1-6; TRBD1 matches 9 bases. Sequencing was done on a sample of peripheral blood. The DNA for the CDR3 is TGTGCCAGCAGTCCGGGACAGGGACAATCACCCCTCCACTTT. Residues: CASSPGQGQSPLHF.